The present entry profiles one T cell receptor beta chain with its context. This sample was included in a study of CD8 T cells in Susac syndrome. V shed 4 bases and J 4 bases; nucleotides not matched to a gene: 11. Germline CDR1 is SGDLS and CDR2 is YYNGEE. This CDR3 is built from 16 residues. Reverse transcription of 0.5 to 1 ug RNA was carried out with random hexamers. It was immunoSEQ multiplex PCR that amplified TCR beta CDR3 across 54 Vbeta and 13 Jbeta. TCRdb re-derived calls from the immunoSEQ multiplex PCR reads in MiXCR, one entry per CDR3 protein. Among some 200,000 distinct CDR3 sequences, nearly 97% were seen once, and the ten largest hold around 0.092%.

The TCR originated in a human donor with Susac syndrome. V is TRBV9 and J is TRBJ2-5; 9 nucleotides line up with TRBD1. The sample taken for sequencing was CD4+ T cells from PBMCs. The CDR3: CASSPRRQGVGETQYF. The CDR3 DNA is TGTGCCAGCAGCCCCCGTAGACAGGGGGTCGGAGAGACCCAGTACTTC.